This TCR beta chain was found in a study of T cell repertoires in cytomegalovirus infection. Study as a whole: Matching HLA type, along with CMV infection, was indicated by public TCR beta signatures.

This CDR3 contains 13 residues. Germline V gives CDR1 ENHRY, CDR2 SYGVKD. The ends lost 10 bases at V and 2 bases at J; junction bases unmatched: 4. Comments on this clonotype: Its target is not known.

In TCRdb, the reads were re-called with MiXCR into one record per CDR3 protein. This table has roughly 700,000 distinct CDR3 sequences, roughly 33% appearing once. The origin of this receptor is a human donor in good health (CMV status not recorded). Some clones in this sample may be carry-over from other donors' samples. The sequenced sample was cultured PBMCs, obtained from culture after CMV antigen stimulation. This chain links TRBV10-3 with TRBJ2-5; TRBD1 matches at 10 bases. Here the CDR3 reads CATGTGDQETQYF. CDR3 bases: TGTGCCACCGGGACAGGGGATCAAGAGACCCAGTACTTC.